The next 7 T cell receptor beta chains were all read from a single sample in a study of shared clonotypes between healthy human individuals (dated by TCRdb to 2018 to 2021). The library came from the immunoSEQ multiplex PCR assay. Imported from immuneACCESS, the table was reduced by TCRdb to in-frame sequences with V and J called. These copies leave out some clones; in studies compared against another copy, an unresolved V gene accounts for under half, and the cause of the remainder is not known. Counted in this sample were 2 million or so clones; 85% to 95% of them appeared once. Of the sample, 1.1% falls within the top ten clones. CD8 naive samples consisted of CD45RO-negative cells that were positively selected for CCR7, yielding a CD45RA+CCR7+ population without TemRA cells. The specimen was naive CD8+ T cells sorted from blood. The sample's cell subset or site label, decoded: CD45RA+CCR7+. Receptors originate from a man between 18 and 29 years old in good health.

V and J are TRBV18 and TRBJ2-5; D not certain. Trimming took 3 bases from V and 2 from J, leaving 13 bases between them. Germline V gene lookup returns CDR1 KGHSH and CDR2 LQKENI. The CDR3 loop spans 15 amino acids. The CDR3 bases are TGTGCCAGCTCACCGGGCTATGGGAAGCAAGAGACCCAGTACTTC. Amino acids: CASSPGYGKQETQYF.

The rearrangement uses TRBV15 and TRBJ2-7, with a weak D call TRBD2 (5 bases). Trimming pared 3 bases from V and 3 bases from J, leaving 15 bases between. The germline V gene encodes CDR1 LNHNV and CDR2 YYDKDF (reference sequence). This CDR3 contains 15 residues. The CDR3 spells CATSSPREGGYEQYF. DNA of the CDR3: TGTGCCACCAGCAGCCCGAGGGAAGGAGGCTACGAGCAGTACTTC. Full variable domain (remainder filled in from reference TRBV15 and TRBJ2-7): DAMVIQNPRYQVTQFGKPVTLSCSQTLNHNVMYWYQQKSSQAPKLLFHYYDKDFNNEADTPDNFQSRRPNTSFCFLDIRSPGLGDTAMYLCATSSPREGGYEQYFGPGTRLTVT.

The rearrangement joins TRBV6-5 to TRBJ2-7; D is perhaps TRBD2 (6 bases). V dropped 4 bases and J dropped 5 bases, with 21 bases sitting between them. From germline, CDR1 is MNHEY and CDR2 SVGAGI. The length of the CDR3 is 16 residues. The CDR3 protein is CASSFLGGTALDEQYF. In DNA form, the CDR3 reads TGTGCCAGCAGTTTTCTGGGCGGGACGGCTCTGGACGAGCAGTACTTC.

The rearrangement joins TRBV19 to TRBJ2-7; TRBD1 aligns across 10 bases. The trim removed 5 bases at V and 6 bases at J, leaving 7 bases unmatched. The germline gives CDR1 LNHDA, CDR2 SQIVND (reference sequence). This CDR3 region has 14 residues. CDR3 region: CASSPTTGGGEQYF. The CDR3 DNA follows: TGTGCCAGTAGTCCAACGACAGGGGGCGGCGAGCAGTACTTC.

V is TRBV5-1 and J is TRBJ1-1; weak D call: TRBD1 (6 bases). This CDR3 comprises 14 residues. Germline V gives CDR1 SGHRS, CDR2 YFSETQ. The V gene lost 3 bases and the J gene lost 5 bases, with 14 bases spanning the gap. CDR3 DNA: TGCGCCAGCAGCTGGAGGGGGGCGCAGACTGAAGCTTTCTTT. Amino acids: CASSWRGAQTEAFF. The whole variable domain, filled in from reference TRBV5-1 and TRBJ1-1, reads KAGVTQTPRYLIKTRGQQVTLSCSPISGHRSVSWYQQTPGQGLQFLFEYFSETQRNKGNFPGRFSGRQFSNSRSEMNVSTLELGDSALYLCASSWRGAQTEAFFGQGTRLTVV.

This chain's CDR3 is CASSIAAGGWEQYF. In DNA form, the CDR3 reads TGTGCCAGTAGTATCGCAGCCGGAGGATGGGAGCAGTACTTC. The gene calls are TRBV19 and TRBJ2-7; the D gene is possibly TRBD2 (5 bases). The CDR3 sequence is 14 residues long. V was trimmed by 3 bases and J by 7 bases, leaving 16 bases between them. Germline lookup yields CDR1 LNHDA and CDR2 SQIVND (reference sequence).

The chain links TRBV5-1 to TRBJ2-7; 9 bases align to TRBD1. The germline gives CDR1 SGHRS, CDR2 YFSETQ. This CDR3 spans 16 amino acids. V dropped 6 bases and J dropped 4; count of bases not matched to a gene: 14. Here the CDR3 DNA reads TGCGCCAGCACTCCTCAGCCCGGGACAGGGACGTACGAGCAGTACTTC. Translated: CASTPQPGTGTYEQYF.